This T cell receptor (beta chain) was documented in a study of tumor and adjacent non-tumor tissue in lung cancer. Study details: There were around eleven adenocarcinoma, a couple of squamous cell carcinoma and 1 small cell lung cancer cases. On average, productive TCRbeta reads reached some 4.4 million per sample. Broader study findings: Normal lung showed higher cumulative top 100 clone frequency than tumor. TCR diversity was significantly greater in tumor than normal lung tissue.

This CDR3 is 16 amino acids long. CDR1 is SGHAT, CDR2 FQNNGV, per germline. RNA was extracted from bulk tissue without any cell sorting. This clonotype was seen a single time. No antigen is known for it. The CDR3 ends on some other residue instead of the conserved phenylalanine or tryptophan, so this is likely a read error. Three rounds of nested PCR, following a modified ARM-PCR protocol, produced the TCRbeta library. A single record per CDR3 protein comes from TCRdb applying MiXCR to the multiplex PCR reads. The table records fewer than 130,000 distinct CDR3 sequences, nearly 85% of them present only once.

Sequencing input: lung tumor tissue. This chain connects TRBV11-2 to TRBJ2-3, with no clear D. The receptor was isolated from a man between 65 and 85 years old with non-small cell lung cancer. The CDR3 nucleotides are TGTGTCAGCAGCTTCTCGTTCGGGTATAGTACAGATACGCAGTATCTT. This codes for CVSSFSFGYSTDTQYL.